Detailed here is one TCR beta chain. Its antigen is still unknown. The record originates from a study of shared clonotypes between healthy human individuals. Healthy and HIV-negative, the adult donors had no recent acute infections or vaccinations. Study results and limitations: A reduction in generation probabilities was seen for non-shared clonotypes relative to those shared by all four donors.

Original analysis: With immunoSEQ giving junction-only sequences and no quality scores, filtering differed. Profiling relied on immunoSEQ multiplex PCR, and the TCRdb table lists in-frame clones only, not all of them. V and J calls and clone size come straight from that table; D and trimming were deduced from the DNA. The data hold hundreds of thousands of clones, with 97% observed a single time. In germline, CDR1 is SGHNT, CDR2 YYREEE (reference sequence). The length of the CDR3 is 16 residues. The V and J ends lost 3 bases and 5 bases, in that order; junction bases with no gene match: 12. Sequencing was carried out using naive CD4+ T cells sorted from blood. As for subset: CD45RA+ positively selected. The source is a woman aged 30 to 39 in good health. The chain combines TRBV5-4 with TRBJ2-7, with TRBD1 matching 9 bases. This CDR3 reads CASSSDLTGGYNEQYF. The DNA of the CDR3 is TGTGCCAGCAGCTCAGACCTGACAGGGGGTTATAACGAGCAGTACTTC.